This entry is about one TCR beta chain. This clone was observed a single time. Its antigen remains undetermined. Within one base of it there is no much larger clone, and no base qualities were kept. This sample was included in a study of blood T cell repertoires in COVID-19 (dated by TCRdb to 2020 to 2021). Looking at the study overall: The collaborator samples originated in the United States, Italy and Spain and spanned the acute and convalescent phases of COVID-19. The material from the prospective study consisted of cDNA or gDNA derived from T cells, B-cell-depleted T cells, or PBMCs. Deeply sampled blood TCRbeta repertoires from subjects exposed to, actively infected with, or recovered from COVID-19 were included in the dataset. A freely available public database, intended as a resource for researchers studying the immune response to SARS-CoV-2, is where the repertoires were released. Samples came from the ongoing ImmuneRACE study (first 160 participants) plus 1,254 subjects from 6 global collaborators. A de-identified subject ID, COVID-19 status, age in years and sex were almost always included in the sample metadata. Where available, HLA class I and class II types were obtained from metadata supplied by the sample provider rather than from assay-based typing.

Study-wide conclusions, independent of this receptor: The quantity of clinical and demographic metadata differed by source and by participant and was supplied without curation.

TCRbeta CDR3 regions were amplified from genomic DNA by means of the immunoSEQ Assay, a bias-controlled multiplex PCR. As for the authors' bioinformatics: The number of nucleated cells in each sample was estimated from the amplification of reference gene primers within the assay. To quantify the absolute abundance of each unique TCRbeta CDR3 rearrangement, sequence reads were collapsed and filtered. For each sample, productive Simpson clonality was calculated by taking the square root of Simpson's diversity index across productive rearrangements. TCRdb stores this immuneACCESS table with in-frame sequences only. Part of the clones is absent; in the studies checked, under half of the shortfall reflects unresolved V genes, and no reason is known for the rest. That table furnishes V, J and clone size, whereas the DNA furnished D and trimming. The table for this sample lists over 70,000 clones; roughly 81% of them were counted only once. 9.5% to 13% of the sample lies in the top ten.

At one collaborating source in Seattle, patients were enrolled during active infection and were followed longitudinally through the course of disease. The collaborating institutions used their own protocols to collect whole blood in K2EDTA tubes. Collaborator samples were shipped for TCRbeta analysis as frozen whole blood, isolated PBMCs, or DNA extracted from either sample type. V is reduced by 1 base and J by 5 bases, leaving a spacing of 9 bases between them. Inclusive of the bounding cysteine and phenylalanine, the CDR3 is 13 residues long. The entry retains the CDR3 DNA only, 39 bases that are in frame from base 1.

The sample taken for sequencing was peripheral blood. Rearrangement joined TRBV12-3 or TRBV12-4 to TRBJ2-7, with the D gene uncertain. This TCR derives from a man in his 60s with COVID-19, enrolled during active disease. The DNA sequence is as follows: TGTGCCAGCAGTTTAGTGCGTCGGGACGAGCAGTACTTC. The resulting protein is CASSLVRRDEQYF.